The 18 T cell receptor beta chains given below trace back to one sample, sequenced in a study of blood T cell repertoires in COVID-19. Using immunoSEQ multiplex PCR, the repertoire was profiled, and TCRdb retains in-frame clones only, with some absent. The repertoire holds hundreds of thousands of clones, with over 75% as singletons. The specimen was PBMCs or T cells enriched from blood (not recorded which). These receptors all stem from a man between 18 and 29 years old who had recovered from COVID-19.

V usage is TRBV7-9 and J usage is TRBJ1-2; TRBD1 matches 9 bases. The CDR3 has 14 residues. Germline CDR1 SEHNR, CDR2 FQNEAQ (reference sequence). V was pared by 7 bases and J by 7 bases, with 10 bases of the junction left unmatched. In DNA form, the CDR3 reads TGTGCCAGCACCAGCCGGGACAGGGACCTTGGCTACACCTTC. This codes for CASTSRDRDLGYTF.

This rearrangement joins TRBV27 to TRBJ2-1, with 8 bases matching TRBD2. After removal of 4 bases from V and 2 bases from J, the junction contained 7 bases not matched to a gene. CDR3 size: 16 residues. Germline-derived CDR1 and CDR2 are MNHEY and SMNVEV (reference sequence). CDR3 sequence (DNA): TGTGCCAGCAGTTCCTTCAGCGGGAGTACCTACAATGAGCAGTTCTTC. The encoded protein is CASSSFSGSTYNEQFF.

The chain employs TRBV5-1 and TRBJ1-2; 9 bases match TRBD1. The ends lost 2 bases at V and 8 bases at J; junction bases unmatched: 1. The germline V gene encodes CDR1 SGHRS and CDR2 YFSETQ. The CDR3 has 12 residues. The CDR3 protein is CASSFTGGGYTF. Written as DNA, the CDR3 is TGCGCCAGCAGCTTTACAGGGGGCGGCTACACCTTC.

The chain has TRBV18 and TRBJ1-1; no firm D call. The CDR3 runs to 13 residues. V was cut by 1 base and J by 3 bases, with 6 bases left in between. Germline CDR1 and CDR2: KGHSH and LQKENI. The CDR3: CASSPLSYTEAFF. The CDR3 DNA reads TGTGCCAGCTCACCACTGTCGTACACTGAAGCTTTCTTT.

The chain recombines TRBV5-1 with TRBJ2-2, with TRBD1 matching over 7 bases. V was pared by 4 bases and J by 2 bases, with 8 bases of the junction left unmatched. The CDR3 loop spans 16 amino acids. From germline, CDR1 is SGHRS and CDR2 YFSETQ. The CDR3 nucleotides are TGCGCCAGCAGCATAGACAGGGTGAGAAACACCGGGGAGCTGTTTTTT. This codes for CASSIDRVRNTGELFF.

The genes are TRBV27 and TRBJ1-4, with TRBD1 matching 7 bases. The germline V gene has CDR1 MNHEY and CDR2 SMNVEV (reference sequence). Trimming cost V 5 bases and J 5 bases; bases outside gene matches: 8. The CDR3 sequence is 15 residues long. The CDR3, as DNA: TGTGCCAGCAGTCGACAGGGAAATGGAAATGAAAAACTGTTTTTT. This encodes CASSRQGNGNEKLFF.

This clone was seen once. The rearrangement uses TRBV7-8 and TRBJ1-2; D remains ambiguous. In germline, CDR1 is SGHVS, CDR2 FQNEAQ. With 5 bases removed from V and 8 bases from J, the gap between germline ends came to 9 bases. This CDR3 has 11 amino acids. The CDR3: CASSARGGYTF. The CDR3 bases are TGTGCCAGCAGCGCCCGAGGAGGCTACACCTTC.

This clone appeared a few times. This chain connects TRBV28 to TRBJ2-7, with TRBD1 matching 7 bases. The CDR3 length is 14 residues. Germline-derived CDR1 and CDR2 are MDHEN and SYDVKM. V lost 7 bases, J lost 0 bases, and 6 bases stayed unmatched. The CDR3 loop is CASTVGQYSYEQYF. The CDR3 bases are TGTGCCAGCACTGTGGGACAGTACTCCTACGAGCAGTACTTC.

The V call is TRBV7-2, the J call TRBJ2-7; D is perhaps TRBD1 (5 bases). The V and J ends lost 3 bases and 6 bases respectively, with 9 bases between them. This CDR3 is built from 12 residues. Germline CDR1 is SGHTA and CDR2 is FQGNSA. The CDR3 here is CASSLGLSEQYF. CDR3 coding DNA: TGTGCCAGCAGCTTGGGGCTAAGCGAGCAGTACTTC.

This chain joins TRBV7-9 and TRBJ1-1; no definite D call. Per the germline V gene, CDR1 is SEHNR and CDR2 is FQNEAQ (reference sequence). The CDR3 spans 14 residues. The ends were cut back, 5 bases at V and 4 bases at J, with 14 bases in the middle. The CDR3 sequence: CASSPKPAGTEAFF. CDR3 bases: TGTGCCAGCAGCCCGAAACCGGCGGGCACTGAAGCTTTCTTT.

The chain combines TRBV27 with TRBJ2-4; D call uncertain. In germline, CDR1 is MNHEY, CDR2 SMNVEV (reference sequence). The CDR3 spans 14 residues. Trimming shortened V by 5 bases and J by 7 bases, and 15 bases separated the two germline ends. The CDR3 reads CASSPGPTENIQYF. The CDR3 coding sequence is TGTGCCAGCAGTCCCGGCCCCACAGAGAACATTCAGTACTTC.

About this clone: This may come from a read error, since a much larger clone is one base off. This chain uses TRBV28 with TRBJ1-3, with 10 bases lining up with TRBD1. CDR3 size: 17 residues. CDR1 and CDR2 from the germline V gene are MDHEN and SYDVKM. CDR3 protein: CTSSFENLGTGEDTIYF. In DNA form, the CDR3 reads TGTACCAGCAGTTTCGAGAACCTCGGGACAGGGGAGGACACCATATATTTT.

V is TRBV10-3 and J is TRBJ2-5; 7 bases fit TRBD1. The trim removed 0 bases at V and 5 bases at J, leaving 9 bases unmatched. Per the germline V gene, CDR1 is ENHRY and CDR2 is SYGVKD. The CDR3 is 16 amino acids. In DNA form, the CDR3 reads TGTGCCATCAGTGAGTCAGGACAGGATGCAGGGGAGACCCAGTACTTC. It yields the protein CAISESGQDAGETQYF.

The chain combines TRBV4-1 with TRBJ1-2; D is perhaps TRBD1 (5 bases). Germline V gives CDR1 MGHRA, CDR2 YSYEKL. Between the trimmed V and J ends, which lost 1 base and 4 bases, there was a span of 13 bases. CDR3 size: 15 residues. The CDR3 coding sequence is TGCGCCAGCAGCCAAGGGAGTGACAGTTTCTATGGCTACACCTTC. It specifies CASSQGSDSFYGYTF.

The chain uses TRBV5-1 and TRBJ2-7; 13 nucleotides line up with TRBD2. The V and J ends lost 0 bases and 0 bases, in that order; junction bases with no gene match: 9. CDR1 is SGHRS and CDR2 is YFSETQ in the germline V gene. The CDR3 is made up of 19 amino acids. CDR3 protein: CASSLAGLAGITSSYEQYF. The CDR3 DNA reads TGCGCCAGCAGCTTGGCGGGACTAGCGGGGATTACCTCCTCCTACGAGCAGTACTTC.

The V gene is TRBV14, the J gene TRBJ1-2; the D is unclear. The CDR3 is made up of 11 amino acids. Germline V lookup: CDR1 SGHDN, CDR2 FVKESK. Trimming cost V 11 bases and J 8 bases, with 15 bases left between them. DNA for the CDR3: TGTGCCCCCCCGGGGTGCCTAGGCTACACCTTC. Translating it yields CAPPGCLGYTF. The full variable domain, with the rest looked up from reference TRBV14 and TRBJ1-2, is EAGVTQFPSHSVIEKGQTVTLRCDPISGHDNLYWYRRVMGKEIKFLLHFVKESKQDESGMPNNRFLAERTGGTYSTLKVQPAELEDSGVYFCAPPGCLGYTFGSGTRLTVV.

This clone occurred once. The chain recombines TRBV11-2 with TRBJ2-5; 9 nucleotides match TRBD1. The junction had 4 bases not matched to a gene; V was cut back by 5 bases and J by 9 bases. CDR1 is SGHAT and CDR2 is FQNNGV in the germline V gene. This CDR3 has 12 residues. Here the CDR3 reads CASSRDRVSQYF. The CDR3 DNA reads as TGTGCCAGCAGCAGGGACAGGGTTTCCCAGTACTTC.

This chain connects TRBV27 to TRBJ2-7, with a possible D match to TRBD2 (6 bases). In germline, CDR1 is MNHEY, CDR2 SMNVEV (reference sequence). Between the trimmed V and J ends, which lost 1 base and 1 base, there was a span of 20 bases. CDR3 size: 18 residues. The chain's CDR3 is CASSLYAGRYTQSYEQYF. CDR3 DNA sequence: TGTGCCAGCAGTTTATATGCAGGGAGGTATACCCAATCCTACGAGCAGTACTTC.